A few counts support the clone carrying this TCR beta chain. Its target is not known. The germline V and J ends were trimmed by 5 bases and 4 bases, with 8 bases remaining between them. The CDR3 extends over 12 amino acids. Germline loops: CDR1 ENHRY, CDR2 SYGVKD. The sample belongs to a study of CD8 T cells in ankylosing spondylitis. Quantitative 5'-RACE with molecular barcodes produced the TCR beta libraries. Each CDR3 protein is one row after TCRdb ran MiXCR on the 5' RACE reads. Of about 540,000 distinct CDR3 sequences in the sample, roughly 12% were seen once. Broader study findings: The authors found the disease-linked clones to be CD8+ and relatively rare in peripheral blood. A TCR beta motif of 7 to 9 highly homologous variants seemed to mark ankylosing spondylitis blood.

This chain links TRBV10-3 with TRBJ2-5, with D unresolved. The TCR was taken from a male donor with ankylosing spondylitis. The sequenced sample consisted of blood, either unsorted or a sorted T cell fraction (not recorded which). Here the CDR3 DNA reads TGTGCCATCAGTTTGACGGGAGAGACCCAGTACTTC. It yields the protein CAISLTGETQYF.